The present T cell receptor (beta chain) was sequenced within a study of T cell responses to AZD1222 COVID-19 vaccine. Clones were read by immunoSEQ multiplex PCR, and TCRdb kept only the in-frame ones, dropping some. The top ten clones hold about 3.3% of a sample with about 110,000 clones, about nine tenths of them seen once. Notes on the study in general: Repertoire collection took place solely once the T cell response had peaked. The donors showed a predominance of white British ancestry and of females, with possible underestimation of clonal diversity. Unmutated variant regions are reportedly targeted by nearly half of spike-specific TCRs.

CDR1 and CDR2 from the germline V gene are LNHDA and SQIVND (reference sequence). V lost 3 bases and J lost 4, with 19 bases in between. The CDR3 covers 17 residues. In regard to this clone: Its antigen is not known.

Sequencing was performed on peripheral blood, taken on day 0 of MenACWY control vaccination. The chain couples TRBV19 to TRBJ1-5; D gene uncertain. The sequence was obtained from an adult in good health. Written as DNA, the CDR3 is TGTGCCAGTAGTATCCTCGACCCGGGATCCGAGAATCAGCCCCAGCATTTT. Its protein product is CASSILDPGSENQPQHF.